The present T cell receptor (beta chain) was sequenced within a study of blood T cell repertoires in COVID-19. Sequencing was performed with immunoSEQ multiplex PCR; in TCRdb, only in-frame clones are kept and a portion is missing. The sample yields approximately 180,000 clones, 80% to 90% seen once. This CDR3 region has 17 residues. Germline lookup yields CDR1 MGHRA and CDR2 YSYEKL. The J segment lost 9 bases and the V segment lost 0 bases, leaving 9 bases of the junction unmatched. This TCR derives from a man aged 40-55 years with active or convalescent COVID-19. This sequence joins TRBV4-1 and TRBJ1-5; 12 bases are a match to TRBD1. Material for sequencing was peripheral blood. The CDR3 DNA reads TGCGCCAGCAGCCAAGAGGGGACAGGGGGCCTCGAGGTGCCCCAGCATTTT. Translating it yields CASSQEGTGGLEVPQHF.